This entry lists 21 T cell receptor beta chains sequenced from one sample in a study of blood T cells in healthy people across ages. The authors ran a second PCR of about 7 to 12 cycles using a sample-barcoded 5' primer and a J-beta primer mix. In TCRdb, the 5' RACE reads were re-called with MiXCR into one record per CDR3 protein. The sample yields roughly 1.5 million distinct CDR3 sequences, about 45% seen once. The sample was blood. These receptors were obtained from a woman aged 18 to 35 in good health.

The chain is built from TRBV9 and TRBJ1-2; D is uncertain. The CDR3 contains 14 residues. Trimming pared 0 bases from V and 5 bases from J, leaving 11 bases between. Per germline, CDR1 SGDLS and CDR2 YYNGEE. The CDR3 reads CASSVDWATYGYTF. The CDR3 coding sequence is TGTGCCAGCAGCGTAGATTGGGCCACATATGGCTACACCTTC. The full variable domain, completed using reference TRBV9 and TRBJ1-2, is DSGVTQTPKHLITATGQRVTLRCSPRSGDLSVYWYQQSLDQGLQFLIQYYNGEERAKGNILERFSAQQFPDLHSELNLSSLELGDSALYFCASSVDWATYGYTFGSGTRLTVV.

The V call is TRBV7-2, the J call TRBJ2-5; weak D call: TRBD1 (6 bases). Germline lookup yields CDR1 SGHTA and CDR2 FQGNSA. The V end was cut by 6 bases, the J end by 10 bases, with 12 bases between. This CDR3 is built from 11 residues. The chain's CDR3 is CASSFTGSQYF. As DNA, the CDR3 is TGTGCCAGCAGTTTCACAGGGAGCCAGTACTTC. The whole variable domain, remainder taken from reference TRBV7-2 and TRBJ2-5, is GAGVSQSPSNKVTEKGKDVELRCDPISGHTALYWYRQSLGQGLEFLIYFQGNSAPDKSGLPSDRFSAERTGGSVSTLTIQRTQQEDSAVYLCASSFTGSQYFGPGTRLLVL.

The chain recombines TRBV29-1 with TRBJ1-1; the D gene is possibly TRBD1 (5 bases). Germline V gene sequence: CDR1 SQVTM, CDR2 ANQGSEA. V dropped 8 bases and J dropped 1 base, with 8 bases sitting between them. This CDR3 contains 11 residues. As DNA, the CDR3 is TGCAGCATAGGGGAGAACACTGAAGCTTTCTTT. Its translation is CSIGENTEAFF.

This rearrangement joins TRBV20-1 to TRBJ2-5, with D maybe TRBD2 (5 bases). The CDR3 is 14 residues long. V lost 3 bases, J lost 2 bases, and 13 bases lay in between. Germline assignment: CDR1 DFQATT and CDR2 SNEGSKA (reference sequence). The CDR3 here is CSARARTFQETQYF. CDR3 bases: TGCAGTGCTAGGGCACGGACTTTTCAAGAGACCCAGTACTTC.

This clonotype showed up just once. The rearrangement joins TRBV20-1 to TRBJ2-7; TRBD1 matches 7 bases. V shed 8 bases and J 2 bases; nucleotides not matched to a gene: 12. Germline V gene data show CDR1 as DFQATT and CDR2 as SNEGSKA (reference sequence). This CDR3 is 14 amino acids long. The CDR3 sequence: CSLPWTGVTYEQYF. CDR3 nucleotide sequence: TGCAGTCTTCCCTGGACAGGCGTCACCTACGAGCAGTACTTC.

This chain joins TRBV14 and TRBJ2-7; D uncertain. This CDR3 spans 14 amino acids. V shed 1 base and J shed 7 bases, with 14 bases lying between them. CDR1 is SGHDN and CDR2 is FVKESK in the germline V gene. The CDR3 loop is CASSQGIPYNEQYF. CDR3 sequence (DNA): TGTGCCAGCAGCCAAGGTATTCCATACAATGAGCAGTACTTC.

This clonotype was detected only a few times. The chain recombines TRBV7-6 with TRBJ1-4; TRBD1 agrees at 8 bases. After removal of 5 bases from V and 5 bases from J, the junction contained 7 bases not matched to a gene. The CDR3 is made up of 15 amino acids. The germline V gene has CDR1 SGHVS and CDR2 FNYEAQ. This CDR3 is CASSDRTGLNEKLFF. The CDR3 DNA reads TGTGCCAGCAGCGATCGGACAGGGTTAAATGAAAAACTGTTTTTT.

The chain joins TRBV5-6 to TRBJ1-5; D possibly corresponds to TRBD1 (6 bases). The germline CDR1 and CDR2 sequences are SGHDT and YYEEEE. V was trimmed by 1 base and J by 0 bases, leaving 11 bases between them. The CDR3 has 16 amino acids. This CDR3 is CASSLTGFRSNQPQHF. The CDR3 coding sequence is TGTGCCAGCAGCTTGACAGGGTTTCGTAGCAATCAGCCCCAGCATTTT.

On this clonotype itself: Possible read error: a much larger clone is one base away. The chain is built from TRBV29-1 and TRBJ2-7, with D possibly being TRBD1 (5 bases). Per the germline V gene, CDR1 is SQVTM and CDR2 is ANQGSEA. With 5 bases removed from V and 0 bases from J, the gap between germline ends came to 11 bases. The length of the CDR3 is 13 residues. The CDR3 sequence: CSVRSGRSYEQYF. CDR3 bases: TGCAGCGTTCGATCAGGGCGCTCCTACGAGCAGTACTTC.

For the CDR3, the DNA is TGCAGCGCCCCTCGGGGGCCTAGCTCCTGCAATGAGCAGTACTTC. It specifies CSAPRGPSSCNEQYF. The rearrangement joins TRBV29-1 to TRBJ2-1; possibly TRBD1 or TRBD2 for D (6 bases each). With the DNA end fitting TRBJ2-7 better, the J assignment may be wrong. From germline, CDR1 is SQVTM and CDR2 ANQGSEA. The CDR3 totals 15 residues.

This clonotype has more than one count but fewer than ten. V is TRBV10-3 and J is TRBJ1-4, with D maybe TRBD1 (5 bases). The CDR3 contains 14 residues. Trimming removed 5 bases from V and 5 bases from J, with 12 bases in between. Germline V CDR1 and CDR2: ENHRY, SYGVKD. The chain's CDR3 is CAISKSSGNEKLFF. CDR3 bases: TGTGCCATCAGTAAATCCTCAGGGAATGAAAAACTGTTTTTT.

The chain links TRBV20-1 to TRBJ2-7; 13 positions match TRBD2. The CDR3 sequence is 15 residues long. Trimming at V came to 0 bases and at J to 7 bases, leaving 6 bases not matched to a gene. Germline-derived CDR1 and CDR2 are DFQATT and SNEGSKA (reference sequence). CDR3: CSARELAGGPNEQYF. The CDR3 nucleotides are TGCAGTGCTAGAGAACTAGCGGGAGGGCCGAATGAGCAGTACTTC.

The rearrangement links TRBV5-1 to TRBJ2-7; 10 bases are shared with TRBD2. This CDR3 contains 16 residues. Germline-derived CDR1 and CDR2 are SGHRS and YFSETQ. Germline trimming cut 5 bases from V and 2 bases from J; bases unmatched to any gene: 10. The CDR3 DNA follows: TGCGCCAGCAGACCCAGCGGGGGGGCCTACACCTACGAGCAGTACTTC. Translation gives CASRPSGGAYTYEQYF.

This clonotype was seen more than once but under ten times. The genes are TRBV7-2 and TRBJ2-1; D possibly corresponds to TRBD2 (5 bases). The CDR3 is made up of 16 amino acids. The V and J ends lost 2 bases and 1 base respectively, with 12 bases between them. Germline CDR1 and CDR2: SGHTA and FQGNSA. Written as DNA, the CDR3 is TGTGCCAGCAGCTTAAATCCAGCGGCGTCCTACAATGAGCAGTTCTTC. This translates into CASSLNPAASYNEQFF.

Many counts were recorded for this clonotype. This chain links TRBV12-3 or TRBV12-4 with TRBJ2-3, with D perhaps matching TRBD2 (5 bases). The CDR3 extends over 14 amino acids. Trimming took 7 bases from V and 3 from J, leaving 14 bases between them. The CDR3 region is CASKDSPPTDTQYF. For the CDR3, the DNA is TGTGCCAGCAAGGACTCTCCCCCAACAGATACGCAGTATTTT.

The chain carries TRBV20-1 and TRBJ2-3, with TRBD1 as a possible D gene (6 bases). The germline V gene encodes CDR1 DFQATT and CDR2 SNEGSKA (reference sequence). This CDR3 spans 13 amino acids. V was clipped by 6 bases and J by 8 bases, with 18 bases between them. CDR3 in amino acids: CSAKGHPTGTQYF. CDR3 DNA: TGCAGTGCCAAGGGACACCCCACGGGTACGCAGTATTTT.

The CDR3, as DNA: TGCAGCGTCCCCAGGGGGGAGCGAGGCGGCATGAACACTGAAGCTTTCTTT. Protein: CSVPRGERGGMNTEAFF. The rearrangement uses TRBV29-1 and TRBJ1-1; TRBD1 aligns across 7 bases. This CDR3 has 17 residues. Trimming took 6 bases from V and 0 from J; bases not matched to a gene: 16. In germline, CDR1 is SQVTM, CDR2 ANQGSEA.

This clonotype showed up just a few times. A read error may account for a junction end that differs from germline. The chain uses TRBV5-1 and TRBJ2-1; D unclear. Germline-derived CDR1 and CDR2 are SGHRS and YFSETQ. CDR3 length: 14 residues. CDR3 nucleotide sequence: TGCGTCAGCAGCTTGGCGGAACTCTTGGATGAGCAGTTCTTC. It is translated as CVSSLAELLDEQFF.

The chain employs TRBV30 and TRBJ1-5, with D maybe TRBD1 (5 bases). Germline CDR1 GTSNPN, CDR2 SVGIG (reference sequence). Trimming left V 0 bases short and J 7 bases short, with 7 bases between. The CDR3 is 12 residues long. The chain's CDR3 is CAWSVGEQPQHF. The CDR3 DNA reads as TGTGCCTGGAGTGTGGGGGAGCAGCCCCAGCATTTT.

As regards this clonotype: The junction does not match germline at one end; this may be a read error. The genes are TRBV18 and TRBJ2-1, with D tentatively TRBD1 (5 bases). Germline CDR1 is KGHSH and CDR2 is LQKENI. The CDR3 is 17 amino acids. CDR3 in amino acids: CVSSLATGPISYNEQFF. The DNA of the CDR3 is TGTGTCAGCTCTCTCGCTACAGGCCCTATCTCCTACAATGAGCAGTTCTTC.

This rearrangement joins TRBV11-2 to TRBJ2-1, with 7 nucleotides matching TRBD1. The CDR3 spans 15 residues. Trimming at V came to 5 bases and at J to 6 bases, leaving 10 bases not matched to a gene. Germline assignment: CDR1 SGHAT and CDR2 FQNNGV. CDR3: CASSPLGQRLNEQFF. The CDR3 coding sequence is TGTGCCAGCAGCCCGCTGGGACAGAGACTCAATGAGCAGTTCTTC.